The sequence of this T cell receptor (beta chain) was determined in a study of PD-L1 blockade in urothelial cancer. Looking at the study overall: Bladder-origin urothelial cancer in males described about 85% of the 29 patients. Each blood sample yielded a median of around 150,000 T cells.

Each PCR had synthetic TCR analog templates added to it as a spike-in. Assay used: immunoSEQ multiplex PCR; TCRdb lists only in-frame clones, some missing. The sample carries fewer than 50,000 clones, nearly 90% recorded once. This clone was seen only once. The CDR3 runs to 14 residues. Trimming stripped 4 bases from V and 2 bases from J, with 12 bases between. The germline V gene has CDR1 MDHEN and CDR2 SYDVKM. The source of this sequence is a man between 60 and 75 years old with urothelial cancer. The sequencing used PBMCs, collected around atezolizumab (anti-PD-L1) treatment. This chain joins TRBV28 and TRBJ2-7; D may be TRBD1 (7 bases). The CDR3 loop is CASSWGDRPYEQYF. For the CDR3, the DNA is TGTGCCAGCAGTTGGGGGGACAGACCCTACGAGCAGTACTTC.